The sequence of this T cell receptor (beta chain) was determined in a study of T cell changes during pregnancy in multiple sclerosis. Data came from immunoSEQ multiplex PCR; TCRdb stores just in-frame clones and leaves some out. The table includes some 80,000 clones, about 90% detected once. The sequence was collected from a female donor with multiple sclerosis, enrolled in a pregnancy study. This specimen consisted of peripheral blood, obtained before pregnancy.

The CDR3 nucleotides read TGCAGCGCCCTTACGGGAGAAGGTAATGAGCAGTTCTTC. Its translation: CSALTGEGNEQFF. The rearrangement joins TRBV29-1 to TRBJ2-1, with a possible D match to TRBD2 (6 bases). The CDR3 contains 13 residues. V lost 7 bases to trimming and J lost 7 bases, with 17 bases between them. CDR1 is SQVTM, CDR2 ANQGSEA, per germline.